The present T cell receptor beta chain was sequenced within a study of blood T cell repertoires in COVID-19. Study-wide background: Collection of acute and convalescent COVID-19 samples took place in the United States, Italy and Spain.

This clone is medium-sized by share. Unmatched junction bases numbered 6, after V lost 4 bases and J lost 2 bases. Germline V gene lookup returns CDR1 MNHEY and CDR2 SVGAGI. The CDR3 loop spans 15 amino acids. Authors' methods: Amplified reference gene primers provided the basis for estimating nucleated cell counts. TCRdb's copy holds only in-frame clones and misses some; the assay was immunoSEQ multiplex PCR. The V and J calls and clone size were taken over from that table, and D and trimming were inferred from the DNA. There are about 87,000 clones in the sample; about 71% occur only once, and 4% to 5% lies in the top ten.

Sequencing input: peripheral blood. This clonotype originated in a woman in her forties or fifties with acute or convalescent COVID-19. The chain employs TRBV6-5 and TRBJ2-7; 9 nucleotides match TRBD1. The CDR3 loop reads CASSSGTGFPYEQYF. For the CDR3, the DNA is TGTGCCAGCAGTTCCGGGACAGGGTTCCCCTACGAGCAGTACTTC.